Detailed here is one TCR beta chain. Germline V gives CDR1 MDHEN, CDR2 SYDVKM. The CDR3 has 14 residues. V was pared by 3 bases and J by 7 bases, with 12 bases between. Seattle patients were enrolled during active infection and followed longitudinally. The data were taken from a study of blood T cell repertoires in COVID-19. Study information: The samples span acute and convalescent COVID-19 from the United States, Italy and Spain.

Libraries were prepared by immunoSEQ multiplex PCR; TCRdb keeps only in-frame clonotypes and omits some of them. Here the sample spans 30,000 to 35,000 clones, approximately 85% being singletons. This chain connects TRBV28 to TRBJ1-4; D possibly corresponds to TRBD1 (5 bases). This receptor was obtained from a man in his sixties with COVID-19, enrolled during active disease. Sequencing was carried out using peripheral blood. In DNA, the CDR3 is TGTGCCAGCAGTTTGGGGCAGGGTGTTGAAAAACTGTTTTTT. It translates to CASSLGQGVEKLFF. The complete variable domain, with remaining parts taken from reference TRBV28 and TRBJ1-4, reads DVKVTQSSRYLVKRTGEKVFLECVQDMDHENMFWYRQDPGLGLRLIYFSYDVKMKEKGDIPEGYSVSREKKERFSLILESASTNQTSMYLCASSLGQGVEKLFFGSGTQLSVL.